This T cell receptor beta chain originates from a study of cytomegalovirus exposure and HLA in healthy donors. A multiplex PCR was run with 60 Vbeta primers and 13 Jbeta primers. Sequencing used immunoSEQ multiplex PCR; TCRdb keeps in-frame clones, though not all of them. The data show some 130,000 clones, about 70% seen once. Study results and caveats: CMV antigen specificity was confirmed in vitro for a few CMV-associated chains. According to a later analysis, most TCR beta chains associated with CMV appeared HLA-restricted. Reportedly, TCR beta sequences accurately predicted HLA-A and HLA-B alleles in most subjects.

Turning to this clone: Antigen: not known.

The material sequenced was PBMCs. The sequence came from a male donor in good health and CMV-seronegative.

This CDR3 is CASSPPRGASRNTEAFF. The CDR3 DNA is TGTGCCAGCTCACCACCCAGGGGCGCGAGTAGGAACACTGAAGCTTTCTTT. The rearrangement joins TRBV18 to TRBJ1-1, with D maybe TRBD1 (6 bases). V shed 0 bases and J shed 1 base, with 15 bases lying between them. In germline, CDR1 is KGHSH, CDR2 LQKENI. The CDR3 runs to 17 residues.